Listed below are T cell receptor beta chains from one sample, sequenced in a study of T cells after yellow fever vaccination. TCRdb fed the 5' RACE reads into MiXCR, producing one record per CDR3 protein. Of hundreds of thousands of distinct CDR3 sequences listed, around 3.6% are singletons. This material consisted of PBMCs, taken on the day of the yellow fever booster vaccination. These receptors were collected from a man between 18 and 29 years old who received the YFV17D yellow fever vaccine. The CDR3 runs from the conserved cysteine through the conserved F or W. A D gene is named only where the DNA matches it firmly. Only some rows state a clone size, as once, few, many or a class for expanded clones.

j_call | clone_size | v_call | d_call | cdr3_aa
TRBJ1-4 | many | TRBV7-9 | - | CASSGEKLFF
TRBJ1-3 | few | TRBV6-1 | - | CASSGRARTSGNTIYF
TRBJ2-4 | many | TRBV7-8 | - | CASSLALGAKNIQYF
TRBJ2-3 | many | TRBV5-1 | - | CASSYWGSDTQYF
TRBJ1-1 | few | TRBV6-5 | TRBD1 | CASRVGALTGPNTEAFF
TRBJ2-7 | - | TRBV19 | TRBD2 | CASSASGSYEQYF
TRBJ1-2 | few | TRBV20-1 | TRBD1 | CSASPLRQGANYGYTF
TRBJ1-6 | few | TRBV20-1 | - | CSAVYARDSPLHF
TRBJ2-5 | few | TRBV7-2 | TRBD1 | CASSSQTGGQETQYF
TRBJ2-1 | many | TRBV7-6 | - | CASSLALGSGEQFF
TRBJ2-1 | - | TRBV7-2 | - | CASSSQFNEQFF
TRBJ1-2 | - | TRBV5-1 | - | CASSRTFGTDYGYTF
TRBJ2-2 | few | TRBV12-3/TRBV12-4 | - | CASSGGAPGELFF
TRBJ2-5 | few | TRBV7-9 | - | CASSLGLSGQLQETQYF
TRBJ2-7 | many | TRBV5-1 | TRBD2 | CASSLAPAGGRAYEQYF
TRBJ2-7 | many | TRBV18 | - | CASSYTPQPGAEQYF
TRBJ2-5 | few | TRBV7-6 | TRBD1 | CASSNRQGPLETQYF
TRBJ2-3 | many | TRBV6-1 | TRBD2 | CATHSGGDADTQYF
TRBJ2-1 | - | TRBV20-1 | TRBD2 | CSARYSGGRNEQFF
TRBJ2-4 | many | TRBV3-1 | - | CASSQRAGAKNIQYF
TRBJ1-1 | many | TRBV7-2 | TRBD1 | CASSPTGGTPEAFF
TRBJ2-1 | - | TRBV5-1 | TRBD2 | CASSLAPSGDPHEQFF
TRBJ2-6 | - | TRBV3-1 | - | CASSRGGGSGANVLTF
TRBJ2-1 | many | TRBV5-1 | - | CASSRVLVGEQFF
TRBJ2-7 | few | TRBV7-6 | - | CASSGDTLGEQYF
TRBJ2-3 | many | TRBV24-1 | TRBD1 | CATSDHRGGTDTQYF
TRBJ1-2 | - | TRBV24-1 | - | CATSARTAYGYTF
TRBJ1-2 | many | TRBV4-3 | - | CASSPSPYWNYGYTF
TRBJ2-7 | many | TRBV5-1 | - | CASSLDGQASQYF
TRBJ2-5 | - | TRBV7-2 | TRBD2 | CASSLALSGGKTQYF
TRBJ1-5 | many | TRBV5-1 | TRBD1 | CASRWTGDQPQHF
TRBJ1-2 | few | TRBV7-2 | - | CASSFSQNGYTF
TRBJ2-3 | many | TRBV7-2 | - | CASSQRPVSDTQYF
TRBJ2-5 | many | TRBV18 | - | CASSPVPGEETQYF
TRBJ1-5 | many | TRBV12-3/TRBV12-4 | - | CASSLDGRVSNQPQHF
TRBJ1-2 | - | TRBV11-2 | TRBD1 | CASSDGMEGANCGYTF
TRBJ1-1 | few | TRBV7-2 | - | CASGAARTEAFF
TRBJ2-7 | many | TRBV7-2 | TRBD1 | CASSLDRGRLNEQYF
TRBJ2-5 | many | TRBV29-1 | TRBD1 | CSGQGLGETQYF
TRBJ1-2 | many | TRBV18 | - | CASSPGPNYGYTF
TRBJ2-1 | many | TRBV24-1 | TRBD1 | CATSVAGTAYNEQFF
TRBJ1-1 | many | TRBV20-1 | - | CSARTVEAFF
TRBJ2-5 | few | TRBV7-9 | - | CASSPMGGSETQYF
TRBJ2-5 | few | TRBV15 | - | CATSRPSTGGKTQYF
TRBJ2-1 | - | TRBV13 | TRBD2 | CASSSFTLAGGQTYNEQFF
TRBJ2-7 | - | TRBV20-1 | TRBD2 | CSARGGLAGEQYF
TRBJ1-2 | few | TRBV7-2 | - | CASSLMPGPGYGYTF
TRBJ2-7 | many | TRBV20-1 | - | CSARDPGSFYEQYF
TRBJ2-5 | - | TRBV7-2 | - | CASSLADEETQYF
TRBJ2-2 | few | TRBV12-3/TRBV12-4 | TRBD2 | CASSLSGFDTGELFF
TRBJ1-3 | few | TRBV5-4 | - | CASSLVPGTGNTIYF
TRBJ2-5 | many | TRBV3-1 | - | CASSQESRPVRETQYF
TRBJ2-5 | few | TRBV30 | - | CAWSGPDQETQYF